The 5 T cell receptor beta chains below were found in one sample sequenced in a study of blood T cells in healthy people across ages. The use of a sample-barcoded 5' primer and a J-beta primer mix characterized a second PCR of roughly 7 to 11 cycles. From the 5' RACE reads, TCRdb called clonotypes with MiXCR, one entry per CDR3 protein. Of about 1.1 million distinct CDR3 sequences listed, around two fifths are singletons. The specimen sequenced was blood. All receptors derive from a man aged 18 to 30 in good health.

The chain employs TRBV7-2 and TRBJ2-6, with 7 nucleotides matching TRBD1. Looked up from germline, CDR1 is SGHTA and CDR2 is FQGNSA. V shed 6 bases, J shed 2 bases, and the junction held 4 bases outside the gene matches. The CDR3 sequence is 15 residues long. The CDR3 here is CASRQTGAGANVLTF. The CDR3 DNA reads as TGTGCCAGCAGACAAACAGGGGCTGGGGCCAACGTCCTGACTTTC.

A few counts support this clonotype. The CDR3 DNA sequence: TGTGCCAGCTCACATACGGATAGCAATCAGCCCCAGCATTTT. Translation: CASSHTDSNQPQHF. The V gene is TRBV12-3 or TRBV12-4, the J gene TRBJ1-5; D remains unclear. V lost 8 bases and J lost 0, with 11 bases in between. The CDR3 has 14 amino acids.

Only a few counts were recorded for this clonotype. V gene TRBV10-3 combines with J gene TRBJ2-7; 8 bases are a match to TRBD1. CDR1 and CDR2 (germline): ENHRY, SYGVKD. This CDR3 comprises 13 residues. The V segment lost 6 bases and the J segment 4 bases; nucleotides outside the gene matches: 5. This CDR3 is CAISSGQEYEQYF. The CDR3 DNA is TGTGCCATCAGCTCGGGACAGGAGTACGAGCAGTACTTC.

A few counts support this clonotype. The rearrangement links TRBV11-1 to TRBJ2-1; maybe TRBD1 (6 bases). V lost 2 bases to trimming and J lost 7 bases, with 18 bases between them. Looked up from germline, CDR1 is SGHAT and CDR2 is FQDESV (reference sequence). The CDR3 sequence is 16 residues long. For the CDR3, the DNA is TGTGCCAGCAGCTTACGGGGCAGGGACATCTCGAATGAGCAGTTCTTC. Protein: CASSLRGRDISNEQFF.

The chain employs TRBV7-6 and TRBJ2-1, with 7 positions matching TRBD1. There are 12 residues in the CDR3. J gave up 7 bases and V 5 bases, and 2 bases lay outside the gene matches. Germline CDR1 SGHVS, CDR2 FNYEAQ. In DNA form, the CDR3 reads TGTGCCAGCAGCCCGGACAGGAATGAGCAGTTCTTC. This sequence encodes CASSPDRNEQFF.